The source of this TCR beta chain is a study of blood T cell repertoires in COVID-19 (dated by TCRdb to the early 2020s). Broadly, across the study: Samples from collaborators originated in the United States, Italy and Spain and spanned both the acute and convalescent phases of COVID-19. Where available, HLA class I and class II types were taken from metadata supplied by the sample provider and were not determined by assay-based typing. The sample metadata nearly always contained a de-identified subject ID, COVID-19 status, age in years and sex. The prospective study material was composed of cDNA or gDNA derived from T cells, B-cell-depleted T cells, or PBMCs. Deeply sampled blood TCRbeta repertoires from subjects exposed to, actively infected with, or recovered from COVID-19 were included in the dataset. Samples came from the ongoing ImmuneRACE study (first 160 participants) plus 1,254 subjects from 6 global collaborators. The repertoires were released in a freely available public database meant as a resource for research on the immune response to SARS-CoV-2. Beyond this particular receptor, the publication reports: The amount of clinical and demographic metadata varied by source and participant and was provided uncurated.

CDR3 length: 17 amino acids, cysteine to phenylalanine. Here the CDR3 DNA is all that survives: 51 bases in frame from base 1. The germline V gene supplies CDR1 LGHNA and CDR2 YNFKEQ. Trimming removed 5 bases from V and 0 bases from J; the gene matches leave 10 bases unexplained. As for this clone: The target of this receptor is not known. There are no base qualities to consult, and no much larger clone falls within one base.

Another Seattle source contributed samples from volunteer blood donors who had recovered from COVID-19. Each collaborating institution followed its own protocols to collect whole blood in K2EDTA tubes. For TCRbeta analysis, collaborator samples were shipped as frozen whole blood, as isolated PBMCs, or as DNA extracted from either sample type. The immunoSEQ Assay, a bias-controlled multiplex PCR, was used to amplify TCRbeta CDR3 regions from genomic DNA. For the original study's pipeline: Within the assay, amplification of reference gene primers was used to estimate how many nucleated cells each sample contained. Sequence reads were collapsed and filtered to measure the absolute abundance of every unique TCRbeta CDR3 rearrangement. For each sample, productive Simpson clonality was calculated as the square root of Simpson's diversity index over productive rearrangements. TCRdb provides this immuneACCESS table in a form limited to in-frame rearrangements. Some clones are lacking; in checked studies, under half of them reflect an unresolved V gene, and why the rest are absent is not known. V, J and clone size reflect that table, while D and trimming were determined from the DNA. The sample table contains 250,000 to 300,000 clones; only one count was recorded for about 85% of them. About 2% of the sample lies in the top ten.

Recombination connected TRBV4-2 to TRBJ1-5; TRBD1 aligns with 7 central bases. Input material: peripheral blood. The clonotype was recovered from a woman aged 45-65 years who had recovered from COVID-19. In nucleotide form, the sequence is TGTGCCAGCAGCTTACAGGGGACCACGTATAGCAATCAGCCCCAGCATTTT. It translates as CASSLQGTTYSNQPQHF.